The 19 T cell receptor beta chains below all came from one sample that was sequenced in a study of T cell repertoires in cytomegalovirus infection. TCRdb processed the reads anew with MiXCR; each CDR3 protein has one entry. The table includes about 230,000 distinct CDR3 sequences, 22% detected once. Sequenced material: CD8+ T cells from PBMCs. Receptor source: a human donor in good health (CMV status not recorded). Some clones in this sample may be carry-over from other donors' samples.

This clonotype came up many times. CDR3 loop: CASRAGGAATEAFF. CDR3 coding DNA: TGTGCCAGCAGGGCAGGGGGAGCCGCCACTGAAGCTTTCTTT. The V gene is TRBV7-9, the J gene TRBJ1-1; 7 bases align to TRBD1. The germline V gene encodes CDR1 SEHNR and CDR2 FQNEAQ (reference sequence). This CDR3 has 14 amino acids. Trimming removed 6 bases from V and 4 bases from J; junction bases left unmatched: 8.

In this sample, this clonotype turned up a few times. This chain connects TRBV6-4 to TRBJ1-1; weak D call: TRBD1 (5 bases). CDR3 size: 13 residues. Trimming pared 3 bases from V and 5 bases from J, leaving 10 bases between. Germline V lookup: CDR1 MRHNA, CDR2 SNTAGT. As DNA, the CDR3 is TGTGCCAGCAGTGATCAGGGCGAAACTGAAGCTTTCTTT. It specifies CASSDQGETEAFF.

This clonotype was detected a few times. Here the CDR3 reads CASSLDALGDRASTDTQYF. CDR3 nucleotides: TGTGCCAGCAGCTTAGATGCTTTGGGGGACAGGGCAAGCACAGATACGCAGTATTTT. V is TRBV7-9 and J is TRBJ2-3; 9 positions agree with TRBD1. V lost 1 base, J lost 0 bases, and 11 bases stayed unmatched. The germline gives CDR1 SEHNR, CDR2 FQNEAQ (reference sequence). The CDR3 loop spans 19 amino acids.

The V gene is TRBV6-6, the J gene TRBJ2-2, with 11 bases lining up with TRBD2. CDR1 is MNHNY and CDR2 is SVGAGI in the germline V gene (reference sequence). Losses at the gene ends were 5 bases for V and 2 bases for J; bases not matched to a gene: 7. This CDR3 has 17 amino acids. This CDR3 reads CASSPLLAGVNTGELFF. The CDR3 DNA reads as TGTGCCAGCAGTCCACTACTAGCGGGGGTCAACACCGGGGAGCTGTTTTTT.

This clonotype was seen at least ten times. The chain employs TRBV20-1 and TRBJ2-1; D unresolved. From germline, CDR1 is DFQATT and CDR2 SNEGSKA (reference sequence). Deletions cut 1 base from V and 3 bases from J, with 13 bases between. CDR3 length: 15 residues. The CDR3 region has the DNA TGCAGTGCTAGAGGGCCGGGCTCCTACTACAATGAGCAGTTCTTC. Amino acids: CSARGPGSYYNEQFF.

This clonotype turned up a few times. The gene calls are TRBV11-3 and TRBJ2-7; the match to TRBD1 covers 12 bases. With V trimmed by 5 bases and J by 2 bases, 7 bases remained unmatched. The V gene's germline CDR1 is SGHNT and CDR2 YENEEA. The CDR3 length is 16 residues. CDR3 DNA: TGTGCCAGCAGCCACGGGACAGGGGGCGAAACCTACGAGCAGTACTTC. The encoded protein is CASSHGTGGETYEQYF.

This clonotype was seen many times. V usage is TRBV12-3 or TRBV12-4 and J usage is TRBJ1-1, with D perhaps TRBD1 (6 bases). The CDR3 spans 12 residues. Trimming removed 6 bases from V and 7 bases from J, with 12 bases in between. In DNA, the CDR3 is TGTGCCAGCAGCCTTGGACAGCTTGAAGCTTTCTTT. Translated: CASSLGQLEAFF.

This clonotype was seen more than once but under ten times. The J gene is TRBJ2-7, the V gene TRBV20-1, with 9 bases fitting TRBD2. Germline CDR1 and CDR2: DFQATT and SNEGSKA (reference sequence). The CDR3 is made up of 15 amino acids. The junction had 4 bases not matched to a gene; V was cut back by 1 base and J by 0 bases. The CDR3 DNA reads TGCAGTGCTAGAGGACTAGCGGAATTCTCCTACGAGCAGTACTTC. Residues: CSARGLAEFSYEQYF.

Ten or more counts support this clonotype. The chain carries TRBV28 and TRBJ2-7; D not certain. This CDR3 is 12 amino acids long. CDR1 and CDR2 from the germline V gene are MDHEN and SYDVKM. The CDR3 DNA is TGTGTGTCGGGCAAAAGCTCCTACGAGCAGTACTTC. Its translation is CVSGKSSYEQYF. The variable domain in full, completed from reference TRBV28 and TRBJ2-7, reads DVKVTQSSRYLVKRTGEKVFLECVQDMDHENMFWYRQDPGLGLRLIYFSYDVKMKEKGDIPEGYSVSREKKERFSLILESASTNQTSMYLCVSGKSSYEQYFGPGTRLTVT.

The chain has TRBV6-6 and TRBJ1-2; TRBD1 aligns across 8 bases. The CDR3 covers 14 residues. Germline V gives CDR1 MNHNY, CDR2 SVGAGI (reference sequence). Trimming took 2 bases from V and 8 from J; bases not matched to a gene: 7. The CDR3 is CASSYATGVLGYTF. CDR3 DNA: TGTGCCAGCAGTTACGCGACAGGGGTATTGGGCTACACCTTC.

The table lists this clonotype with a few counts. The chain links TRBV20-1 to TRBJ2-7; maybe TRBD2 (5 bases). Trimming shortened V by 2 bases and J by 2 bases, and 10 bases separated the two germline ends. The CDR3 loop spans 13 amino acids. Germline-derived CDR1 and CDR2 are DFQATT and SNEGSKA (reference sequence). CDR3 nucleotides: TGCAGTGCTAGACCTCCCGGGGCCTACGAGCAGTACTTC. Residues: CSARPPGAYEQYF.

This rearrangement joins TRBV7-6 to TRBJ2-5, with D perhaps TRBD2 (7 bases). The CDR3 runs 14 residues. The germline V and J ends were trimmed by 1 base and 3 bases, with 9 bases remaining between them. The germline V gene has CDR1 SGHVS and CDR2 FNYEAQ. The CDR3, as DNA: TGTGCCAGCAGCTTAGGCGGGGGCAAAGAGACCCAGTACTTC. Translating gives CASSLGGGKETQYF.

In its sample, this clonotype was seen many times. V and J are TRBV7-6 and TRBJ2-1, with 7 nucleotides matching TRBD2. Germline V gene data show CDR1 as SGHVS and CDR2 as FNYEAQ. V lost 5 bases and J lost 6; bases outside the gene matches: 10. The CDR3 loop spans 15 amino acids. The CDR3 DNA sequence: TGTGCCAGCAGCCTAAACAGGCGGGAGACCAATGAGCAGTTCTTC. Translated, it gives CASSLNRRETNEQFF.

The rearrangement joins TRBV20-1 to TRBJ2-2; D remains ambiguous. Germline CDR1 reads DFQATT; CDR2 reads SNEGSKA (reference sequence). V lost 6 bases and J lost 0, with 17 bases in between. CDR3 size: 16 residues. The CDR3 loop reads CSAVIVPPANTGELFF. CDR3 coding DNA: TGCAGTGCCGTTATCGTCCCCCCAGCGAACACCGGGGAGCTGTTTTTT.

This clonotype was seen more than once but under ten times. This chain joins TRBV6-1 and TRBJ2-1; TRBD2 agrees at 9 bases. CDR1 is MNHNS and CDR2 is SASEGT in the germline V gene. V gave up 3 bases and J gave up 3 bases; unmatched junction bases: 3. This CDR3 has 15 residues. For the CDR3, the DNA is TGTGCCAGCAGTGATCTAGCGGGAAACTACAATGAGCAGTTCTTC. Its translation: CASSDLAGNYNEQFF.

This clonotype showed up many times. The chain couples TRBV7-9 to TRBJ1-5; maybe TRBD1 (5 bases). Germline V gene data show CDR1 as SEHNR and CDR2 as FQNEAQ (reference sequence). This CDR3 region has 13 residues. V was trimmed by 2 bases and J by 8 bases, leaving 10 bases between them. The CDR3 nucleotides read TGTGCCAGCAGCTTACTGCAGGGAGAGCCCCAGCATTTT. Its translation is CASSLLQGEPQHF.

This clonotype has only a few counts. The V gene is TRBV7-9, the J gene TRBJ1-1, with D tentatively TRBD1 (6 bases). The germline CDR1 and CDR2 sequences are SEHNR and FQNEAQ (reference sequence). The CDR3 spans 15 residues. Trimming stripped 5 bases from V and 5 bases from J, with 18 bases between. CDR3 in amino acids: CASSQFQGSETEAFF. In nucleotides, the CDR3 is TGTGCCAGCAGCCAATTCCAGGGGAGCGAAACTGAAGCTTTCTTT.

This clonotype has a count of ten or more. The chain couples TRBV7-2 to TRBJ2-2; unclear D gene. The CDR3 runs to 12 residues. Trimming stripped 5 bases from V and 2 bases from J, with 3 bases between. The germline CDR1 and CDR2 sequences are SGHTA and FQGNSA. In DNA, the CDR3 is TGTGCCAGCAGCGGTAACACCGGGGAGCTGTTTTTT. Translation: CASSGNTGELFF.

This chain links TRBV19 with TRBJ1-2, with a weak D call TRBD1 (5 bases). Germline-derived CDR1 and CDR2 are LNHDA and SQIVND (reference sequence). There are 14 residues in the CDR3. V gave up 3 bases and J gave up 0 bases, with 8 bases separating them. For the CDR3, the DNA is TGTGCCAGTAGTATCGACAGCACTAACTATGGCTACACCTTC. Translated: CASSIDSTNYGYTF.